The text below deals with one TCR beta chain. The antigen is not known. The PCR was carried out with 60 Vbeta primers and 13 Jbeta primers. Clones were read by immunoSEQ multiplex PCR, and TCRdb kept only the in-frame ones, dropping some. The sample consists of 150,000 to 200,000 clones, about 85% of them appearing once. This entry is derived from a study of cytomegalovirus exposure and HLA in healthy donors. The study, taken as a whole, reports: Versus the roughly 700-donor mean, an Asian-associated ancestry cluster reportedly showed fewer N-insertions in a later analysis.

The material sequenced was PBMCs. This sequence originates from a young man in good health and CMV-seropositive.

The CDR3 here is CASSNRAEGNTIYF. The DNA of the CDR3 is TGTGCCAGTAGTAACAGAGCCGAGGGAAACACCATATATTTT. The chain couples TRBV19 to TRBJ1-3, with D unclear. The CDR3 has 14 amino acids. V lost 4 bases and J 4 bases, leaving 11 bases between the germline ends. Per germline, CDR1 LNHDA and CDR2 SQIVND (reference sequence).